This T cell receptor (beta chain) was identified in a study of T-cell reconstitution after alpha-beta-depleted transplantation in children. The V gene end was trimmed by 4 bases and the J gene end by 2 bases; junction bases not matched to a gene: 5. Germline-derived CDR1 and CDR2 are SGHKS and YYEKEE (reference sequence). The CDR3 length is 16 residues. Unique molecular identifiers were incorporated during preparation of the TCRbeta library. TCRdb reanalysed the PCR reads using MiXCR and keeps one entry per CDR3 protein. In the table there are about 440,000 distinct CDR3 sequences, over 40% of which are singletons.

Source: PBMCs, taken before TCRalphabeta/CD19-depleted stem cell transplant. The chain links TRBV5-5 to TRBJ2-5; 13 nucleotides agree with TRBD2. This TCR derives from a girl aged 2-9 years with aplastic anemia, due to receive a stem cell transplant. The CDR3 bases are TGTGCCAGCAGCCCGCGGACTAGCGGGGGACAAGAGACCCAGTACTTC. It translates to CASSPRTSGGQETQYF.